One and the same sample provided the 2 T cell receptor beta chains below, sequenced in a study of stem cell transplantation in POMP-related autoinflammatory disease. The data were produced by immunoSEQ multiplex PCR, yet TCRdb's version contains in-frame clones alone and is incomplete. The table has roughly 32,000 clones, 80% to 90% seen once; the top ten hold approximately 0.72%. The specimen comprised CD4+ T cells from PBMCs, sampled before stem cell transplantation. Every receptor here comes from a human donor with POMP-related autoinflammation and immune dysregulation (PRAID).

The V and J genes are TRBV7-8 and TRBJ1-6, with D possibly matching TRBD1 (6 bases). CDR1 is SGHVS and CDR2 is FQNEAQ in the germline V gene. The CDR3 has 15 amino acids. V dropped 7 bases and J dropped 9 bases, with 19 bases sitting between them. CDR3 protein: CASTVEQGVGSPLHF. In nucleotides, the CDR3 is TGTGCCAGCACCGTTGAACAGGGTGTGGGTTCACCCCTCCACTTT.

The chain is built from TRBV2 and TRBJ2-3, with 8 bases aligning to TRBD2. CDR1 and CDR2 from the germline V gene are SNHLY and FYNNEI. The CDR3 covers 15 residues. Trimming at V came to 3 bases and at J to 3 bases, leaving 5 bases not matched to a gene. CDR3 in amino acids: CASSDRAGGTDTQYF. CDR3 sequence (DNA): TGTGCCAGCAGTGACCGGGCGGGAGGTACAGATACGCAGTATTTT.